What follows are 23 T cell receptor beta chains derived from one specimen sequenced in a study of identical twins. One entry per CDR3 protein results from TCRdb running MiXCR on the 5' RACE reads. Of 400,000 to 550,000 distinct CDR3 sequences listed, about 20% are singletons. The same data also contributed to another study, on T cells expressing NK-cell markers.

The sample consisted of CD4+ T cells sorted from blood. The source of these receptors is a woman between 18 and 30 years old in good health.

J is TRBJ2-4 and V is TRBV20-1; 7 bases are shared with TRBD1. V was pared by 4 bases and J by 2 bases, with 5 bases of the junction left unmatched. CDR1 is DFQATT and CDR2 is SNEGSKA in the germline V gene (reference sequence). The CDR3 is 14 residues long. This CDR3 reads CSATDRVSKNIQYF. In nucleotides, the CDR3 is TGCAGTGCTACAGACAGGGTGTCCAAAAACATTCAGTACTTC.

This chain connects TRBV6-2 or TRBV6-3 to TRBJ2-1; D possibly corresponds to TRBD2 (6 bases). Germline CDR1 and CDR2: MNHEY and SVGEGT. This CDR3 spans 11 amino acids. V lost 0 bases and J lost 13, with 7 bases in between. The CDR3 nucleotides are TGTGCCAGCAGTTACTCGGGGGGTCAGTTCTTC. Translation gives CASSYSGGQFF.

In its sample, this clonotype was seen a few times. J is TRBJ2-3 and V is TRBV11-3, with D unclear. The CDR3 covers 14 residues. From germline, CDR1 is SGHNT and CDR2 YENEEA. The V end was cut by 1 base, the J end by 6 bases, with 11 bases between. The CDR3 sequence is CASSLGWGEDTQYF. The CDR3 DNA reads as TGTGCCAGCAGCTTAGGATGGGGTGAGGATACGCAGTATTTT.

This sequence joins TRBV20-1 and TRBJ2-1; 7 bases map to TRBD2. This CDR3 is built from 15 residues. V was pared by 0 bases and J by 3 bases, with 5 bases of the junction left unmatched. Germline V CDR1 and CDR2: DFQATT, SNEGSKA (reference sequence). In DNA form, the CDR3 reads TGCAGTGCTAGAGATGCTGGCGGGAGCTACAATGAGCAGTTCTTC. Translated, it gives CSARDAGGSYNEQFF.

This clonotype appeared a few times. CDR3 DNA: TGCAGTGCTAGCAGACAGCCAGGCACTGAAGCTTTCTTT. Translated: CSASRQPGTEAFF. The chain couples TRBV20-1 to TRBJ1-1; possibly TRBD1 for D (5 bases). Per germline, CDR1 DFQATT and CDR2 SNEGSKA (reference sequence). The V end was cut by 3 bases, the J end by 4 bases, with 12 bases between. The CDR3 covers 13 residues.

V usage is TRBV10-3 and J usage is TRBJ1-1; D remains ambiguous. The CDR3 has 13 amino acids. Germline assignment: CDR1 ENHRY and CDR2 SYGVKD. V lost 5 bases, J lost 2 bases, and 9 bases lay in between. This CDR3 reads CAISLNSNTEAFF. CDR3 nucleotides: TGTGCCATCAGTTTGAACAGCAACACTGAAGCTTTCTTT.

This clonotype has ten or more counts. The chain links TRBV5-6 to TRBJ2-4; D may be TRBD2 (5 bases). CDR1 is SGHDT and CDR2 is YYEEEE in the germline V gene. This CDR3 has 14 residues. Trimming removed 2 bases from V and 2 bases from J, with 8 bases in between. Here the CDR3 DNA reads TGTGCCAGCAGCTTCCCGGGAACCAAAAACATTCAGTACTTC. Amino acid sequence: CASSFPGTKNIQYF.

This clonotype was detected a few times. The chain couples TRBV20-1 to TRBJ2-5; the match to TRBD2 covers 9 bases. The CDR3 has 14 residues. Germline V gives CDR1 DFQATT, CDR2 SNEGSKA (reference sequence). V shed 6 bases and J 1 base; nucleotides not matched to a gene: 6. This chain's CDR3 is CSARVTSGQETQYF. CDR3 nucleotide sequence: TGCAGTGCGCGAGTGACTAGCGGCCAAGAGACCCAGTACTTC.

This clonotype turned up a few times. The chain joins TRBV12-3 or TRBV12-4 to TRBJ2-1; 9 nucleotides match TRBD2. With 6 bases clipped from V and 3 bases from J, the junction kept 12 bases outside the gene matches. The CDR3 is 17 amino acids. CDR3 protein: CASSPLGAGGIYNEQFF. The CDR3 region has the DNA TGTGCCAGCAGCCCCCTGGGGGCGGGGGGGATCTACAATGAGCAGTTCTTC.

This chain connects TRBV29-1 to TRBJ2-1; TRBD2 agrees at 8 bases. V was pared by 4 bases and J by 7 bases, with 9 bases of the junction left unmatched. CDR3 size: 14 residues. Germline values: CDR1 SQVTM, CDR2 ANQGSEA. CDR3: CSVVAGRALNEQFF. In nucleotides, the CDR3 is TGCAGCGTTGTGGCCGGGAGGGCCCTTAATGAGCAGTTCTTC.

The CDR3 is CASSHSPDEQYF. Here the CDR3 DNA reads TGTGCCAGCAGTCATAGCCCGGACGAGCAGTACTTC. The chain employs TRBV27 and TRBJ2-7; D not certain. Looked up from germline, CDR1 is MNHEY and CDR2 is SMNVEV (reference sequence). V lost 5 bases and J lost 5, with 10 bases in between. There are 12 residues in the CDR3.

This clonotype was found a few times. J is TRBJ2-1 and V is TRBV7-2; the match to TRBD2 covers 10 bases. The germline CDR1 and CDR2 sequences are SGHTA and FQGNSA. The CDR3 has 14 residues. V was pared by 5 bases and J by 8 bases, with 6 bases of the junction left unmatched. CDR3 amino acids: CASSPGAGGYEQFF. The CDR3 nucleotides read TGTGCCAGCAGCCCGGGAGCGGGAGGGTATGAGCAGTTCTTC.

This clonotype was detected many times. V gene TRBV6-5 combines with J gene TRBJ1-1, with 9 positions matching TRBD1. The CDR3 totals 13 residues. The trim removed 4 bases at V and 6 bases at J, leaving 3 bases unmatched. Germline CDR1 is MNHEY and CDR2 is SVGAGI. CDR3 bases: TGTGCCAGCAGTTCCCGGGACAGGGCTGAAGCTTTCTTT. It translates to CASSSRDRAEAFF.

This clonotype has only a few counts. In nucleotides, the CDR3 is TGTGCCTACAAGGGACAGGGTGAGACCCAGTACTTC. Translating it yields CAYKGQGETQYF. The V call is TRBV30, the J call TRBJ2-5; 9 positions match TRBD1. CDR3 length: 12 amino acids. The trim removed 7 bases at V and 5 bases at J, leaving 5 bases unmatched. The germline gives CDR1 GTSNPN, CDR2 SVGIG (reference sequence).

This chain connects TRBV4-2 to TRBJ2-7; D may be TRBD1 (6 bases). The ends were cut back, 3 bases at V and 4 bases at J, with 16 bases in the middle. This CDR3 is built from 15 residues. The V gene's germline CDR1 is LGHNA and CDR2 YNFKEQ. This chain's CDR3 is CASSQGARGGYEQYF. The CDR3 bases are TGTGCCAGCAGCCAGGGGGCAAGGGGTGGGTACGAGCAGTACTTC.

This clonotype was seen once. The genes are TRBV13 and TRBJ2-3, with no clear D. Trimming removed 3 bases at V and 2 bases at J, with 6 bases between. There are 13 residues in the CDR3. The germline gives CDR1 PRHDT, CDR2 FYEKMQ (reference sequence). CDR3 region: CASSFVHTDTQYF. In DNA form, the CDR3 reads TGTGCCAGCAGCTTCGTCCACACAGATACGCAGTATTTT.

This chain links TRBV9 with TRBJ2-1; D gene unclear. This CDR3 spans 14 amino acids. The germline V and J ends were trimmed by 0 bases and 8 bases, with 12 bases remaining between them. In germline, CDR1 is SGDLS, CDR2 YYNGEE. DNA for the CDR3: TGTGCCAGCAGCGTAGGCTCTATCAGCCATGAGCAGTTCTTC. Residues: CASSVGSISHEQFF.

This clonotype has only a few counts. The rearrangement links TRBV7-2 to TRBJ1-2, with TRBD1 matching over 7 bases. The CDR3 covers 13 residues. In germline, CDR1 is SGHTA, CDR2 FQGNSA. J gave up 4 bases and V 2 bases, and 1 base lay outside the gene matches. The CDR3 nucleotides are TGTGCCAGCAGCTTAAACAGGGGCTATGGCTACACCTTC. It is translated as CASSLNRGYGYTF.

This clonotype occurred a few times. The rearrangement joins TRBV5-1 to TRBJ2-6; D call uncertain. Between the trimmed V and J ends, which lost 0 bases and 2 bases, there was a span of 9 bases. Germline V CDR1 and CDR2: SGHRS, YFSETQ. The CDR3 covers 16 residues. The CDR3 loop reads CASSLGASPGANVLTF. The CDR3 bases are TGCGCCAGCAGCTTGGGGGCAAGCCCTGGGGCCAACGTCCTGACTTTC.

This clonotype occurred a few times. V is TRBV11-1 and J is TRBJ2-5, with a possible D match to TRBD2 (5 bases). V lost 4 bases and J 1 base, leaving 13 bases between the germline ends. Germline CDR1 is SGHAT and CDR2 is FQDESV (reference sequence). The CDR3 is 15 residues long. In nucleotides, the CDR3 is TGTGCCAGCAGCTCGGAGTGGACTGCCCAAGAGACCCAGTACTTC. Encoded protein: CASSSEWTAQETQYF.

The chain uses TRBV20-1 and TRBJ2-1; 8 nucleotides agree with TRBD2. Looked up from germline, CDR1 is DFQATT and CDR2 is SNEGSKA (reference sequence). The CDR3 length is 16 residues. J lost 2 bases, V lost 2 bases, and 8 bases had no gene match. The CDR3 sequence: CSARFISGKTYNEQFF. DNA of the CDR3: TGCAGTGCTAGATTTATTAGCGGGAAGACCTACAATGAGCAGTTCTTC.

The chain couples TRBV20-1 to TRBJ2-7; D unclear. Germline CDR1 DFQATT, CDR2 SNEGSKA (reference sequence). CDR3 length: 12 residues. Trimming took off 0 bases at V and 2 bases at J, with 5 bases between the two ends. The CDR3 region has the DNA TGCAGTGCTAGAGACGTGACCTACGAGCAGTACTTC. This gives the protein CSARDVTYEQYF.

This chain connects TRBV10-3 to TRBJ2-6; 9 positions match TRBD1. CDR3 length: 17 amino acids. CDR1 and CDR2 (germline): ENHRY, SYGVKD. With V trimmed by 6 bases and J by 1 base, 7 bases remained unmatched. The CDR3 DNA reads TGTGCCATCAGGACAACAGGGGGCGAGTCTGGGGCCAACGTCCTGACTTTC. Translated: CAIRTTGGESGANVLTF.